A selection of T cell receptor beta chains follows, all from one sample in a study of cytomegalovirus exposure and HLA in healthy donors. TCRdb's table, derived via immunoSEQ multiplex PCR, lists solely in-frame clones and lacks some. The sample yields more than 95,000 clones, around 84% seen once. Input material: PBMCs. The receptors here all came from a woman aged 40 to 49 in good health and CMV-seronegative. The CDR3 runs from the conserved cysteine through the conserved F or W.

v_gene: TRBV7-2; len: 14; CDR3aa: CASSLIGTADGYTF
v_gene: TRBV19; len: 12; CDR3aa: CASSSGQAEAFF
v_gene: TRBV5-4; len: 17; CDR3aa: CASSLGDRPYLNYGYTF
v_gene: TRBV9; len: 15; CDR3aa: CASSVGGTASGEQYF
v_gene: TRBV7-9; len: 15; CDR3aa: CASSSLGGDREGYTF
v_gene: TRBV6-6; len: 15; CDR3aa: CASRHEGQGSYEQYF
v_gene: TRBV11-2; len: 15; CDR3aa: CASSPYRGLSYEQYF
v_gene: TRBV2; len: 15; CDR3aa: CASNTGYSGANVLTF
v_gene: TRBV11-2; len: 16; CDR3aa: CASSLTQGNSYNEQFF
v_gene: TRBV2; len: 14; CDR3aa: CASRPNRTPYEQYF
v_gene: TRBV7-9; len: 12; CDR3aa: CSSSLSRGGYTF
v_gene: TRBV5-1; len: 16; CDR3aa: CASSSGTSGSYNEQFF
v_gene: TRBV27; len: 14; CDR3aa: CASSLSPGGTEAFF
v_gene: TRBV6-6; len: 12; CDR3aa: CASSSRDTEAFF
v_gene: TRBV6-1; len: 17; CDR3aa: CASSEIPGQSRTDTQYF
v_gene: TRBV27; len: 14; CDR3aa: CASSFATGANGLTF
v_gene: TRBV5-1; len: 16; CDR3aa: CASSPRGSGNTGELFF
v_gene: TRBV7-3; len: 19; CDR3aa: CASISPKAPPAGSTDTQYF
v_gene: TRBV5-1; len: 14; CDR3aa: CASSFQGAGEKLFF
v_gene: TRBV5-1; len: 15; CDR3aa: CASSLLAGRTDTQYF
v_gene: TRBV5-8; len: 15; CDR3aa: CASSWTGVAWEPQHF
v_gene: TRBV18; len: 15; CDR3aa: CASSNIQGATDTQYF
v_gene: TRBV5-4; len: 15; CDR3aa: CASSSRGRSTDTQYF
v_gene: TRBV28; len: 13; CDR3aa: CAIRSSYNSPLHF
v_gene: TRBV19; len: 15; CDR3aa: CASSDSGAHQETQYF
v_gene: TRBV7-9; len: 14; CDR3aa: CSSSAPVGPYEQYF
v_gene: TRBV7-8; len: 15; CDR3aa: CASSFGQGSYNEQFF
v_gene: TRBV7-9; len: 15; CDR3aa: CSSSSPGGQSYEQYF
v_gene: TRBV29-1; len: 13; CDR3aa: CSASGQGRPEAFF
v_gene: TRBV4-1; len: 14; CDR3aa: CASSQEPVNTEAFF
v_gene: TRBV5-1; len: 14; CDR3aa: CASSPGQINSPLHF
v_gene: TRBV9; len: 15; CDR3aa: CASGGGSGRTDEQFF
v_gene: TRBV10-1; len: 14; CDR3aa: CASSPWTDYNEQFF
v_gene: TRBV5-1; len: 12; CDR3aa: CASRTGSNEQFF
v_gene: TRBV19; len: 14; CDR3aa: CASSTGTSGYEQYF
v_gene: TRBV27; len: 14; CDR3aa: CASAGGLTNEKLFF
v_gene: TRBV5-1; len: 16; CDR3aa: CASSLKLSGNYNEQFF
v_gene: TRBV11-2; len: 14; CDR3aa: CASSLVAGAYEQYF
v_gene: TRBV7-2; len: 15; CDR3aa: CASSFVGGVWETQYF
v_gene: TRBV5-4; len: 18; CDR3aa: CASSLGPGTGETNEKLFF
v_gene: TRBV4-2; len: 15; CDR3aa: CASSQRRGGANVLTF
v_gene: TRBV29-1; len: 13; CDR3aa: CSAATASNTEAFF
v_gene: TRBV14; len: 13; CDR3aa: CASSPQGWAEAFF
v_gene: TRBV2; len: 15; CDR3aa: CASCSGNPYQETQYF
v_gene: TRBV4-1; len: 16; CDR3aa: CASSPGPGQGNSPLHF
v_gene: TRBV27; len: 14; CDR3aa: CASTRLAGGYEQYF
v_gene: TRBV9; len: 13; CDR3aa: CASSATGKTEAFF
v_gene: TRBV29-1; len: 18; CDR3aa: CSVEVEASGRISYNEQFF
v_gene: TRBV6-6; len: 14; CDR3aa: CASKVPETPYVTFF
v_gene: TRBV18; len: 15; CDR3aa: CASSPQQGAHQPQHF
v_gene: TRBV10-3; len: 15; CDR3aa: CAISGSRDRRTEQYF
v_gene: TRBV5-6; len: 14; CDR3aa: CASSSSGSYNEQFF
v_gene: TRBV4-1; len: 17; CDR3aa: CASSQGSGRAKGREQYF
v_gene: TRBV28; len: 12; CDR3aa: CASSTGADTQYF
v_gene: TRBV19; len: 18; CDR3aa: CASSMVPPLRDTQNIQYF
v_gene: TRBV19; len: 15; CDR3aa: CASRRQGEGLYGYTF